This TCR beta chain is drawn from a study of cytomegalovirus exposure and HLA in healthy donors. Regarding the study as a whole: Altogether, more than 150 TCR beta chains were recorded as cytomegalovirus-associated.

Notes on this clone: Its antigen remains unknown.

V was trimmed by 5 bases and J by 5 bases, leaving 13 bases between them. From germline, CDR1 is SGHTA and CDR2 FQGNSA. The CDR3 has 14 amino acids. The method was immunoSEQ multiplex PCR; TCRdb's version includes in-frame clones alone and lacks a portion of them. The sample holds roughly 98,000 clones, roughly nine tenths seen once. The TCR originated in a woman younger than 45 in good health and CMV-seronegative. The chain uses TRBV7-2 and TRBJ2-1; D perhaps matches TRBD1 (6 bases). Sequenced input: PBMCs. The CDR3 is CASSADRTNNEQFF. CDR3 coding DNA: TGTGCCAGCAGCGCTGACAGGACCAACAATGAGCAGTTCTTC.